This record looks at one T cell receptor (beta chain) sequence and its context. Antigen unknown. The sample belongs to a study of blood T cells in healthy people across ages. Broader study findings: Fewer expanded clones and more diversity marked long-lived versus aged donors.

Primed by a sample-barcoded 5' primer and a J-beta primer mix, a second PCR proceeded for 7 to 11 cycles. MiXCR, run by TCRdb on the 5' RACE reads, gives a single entry per CDR3 protein. The sample includes 600,000 to 850,000 distinct CDR3 sequences, 20% to 25% of them seen just once. This sample also belongs to another study, concerning T cells of mothers and their children. From that second work: Nine systemically healthy Caucasian donors: three mothers, six children.

Sequencing used blood. The origin of this receptor is a boy between 5 and 17 years old in good health.

CDR3 sequence reads: CASGLGDRSSYEQYF. CDR3 nucleotide sequence: TGTGCCAGCGGGCTGGGGGACAGATCCTCCTACGAGCAGTACTTC. The chain carries TRBV6-6 and TRBJ2-5, with 7 bases lining up with TRBD1. Gene TRBJ2-7 matches the end of the DNA better, so the J call may be wrong. Germline loops: CDR1 MNHNY, CDR2 SVGAGI (reference sequence). CDR3 length: 15 amino acids.